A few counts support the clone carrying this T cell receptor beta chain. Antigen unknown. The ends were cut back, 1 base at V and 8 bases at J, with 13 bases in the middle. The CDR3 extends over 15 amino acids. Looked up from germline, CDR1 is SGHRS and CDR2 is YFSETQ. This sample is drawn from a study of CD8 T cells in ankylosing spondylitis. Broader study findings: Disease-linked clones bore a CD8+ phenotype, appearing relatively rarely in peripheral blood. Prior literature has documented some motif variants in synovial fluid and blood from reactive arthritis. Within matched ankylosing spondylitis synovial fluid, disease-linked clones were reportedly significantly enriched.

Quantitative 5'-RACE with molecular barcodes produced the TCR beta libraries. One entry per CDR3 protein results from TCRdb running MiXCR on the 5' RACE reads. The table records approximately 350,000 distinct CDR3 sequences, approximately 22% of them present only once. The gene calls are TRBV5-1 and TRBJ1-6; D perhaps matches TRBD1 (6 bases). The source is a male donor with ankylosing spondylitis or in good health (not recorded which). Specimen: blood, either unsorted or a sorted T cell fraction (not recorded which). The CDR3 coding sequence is TGCGCCAGCAGCTTGACCCCCAGGGGTGATTCACCCCTCCACTTT. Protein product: CASSLTPRGDSPLHF.